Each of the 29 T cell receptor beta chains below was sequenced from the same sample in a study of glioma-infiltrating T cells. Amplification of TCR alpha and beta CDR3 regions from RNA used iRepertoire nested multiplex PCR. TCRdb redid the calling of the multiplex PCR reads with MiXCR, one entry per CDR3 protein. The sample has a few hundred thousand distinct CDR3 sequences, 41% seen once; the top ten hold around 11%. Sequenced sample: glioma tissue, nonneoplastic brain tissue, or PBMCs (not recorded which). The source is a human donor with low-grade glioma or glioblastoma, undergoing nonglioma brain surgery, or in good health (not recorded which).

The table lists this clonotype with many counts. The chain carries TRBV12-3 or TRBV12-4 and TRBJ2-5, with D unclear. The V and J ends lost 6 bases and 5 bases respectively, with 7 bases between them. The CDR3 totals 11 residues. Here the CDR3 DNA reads TGTGCCAGCAGCTCCTCGGAGACCCAGTACTTC. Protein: CASSSSETQYF.

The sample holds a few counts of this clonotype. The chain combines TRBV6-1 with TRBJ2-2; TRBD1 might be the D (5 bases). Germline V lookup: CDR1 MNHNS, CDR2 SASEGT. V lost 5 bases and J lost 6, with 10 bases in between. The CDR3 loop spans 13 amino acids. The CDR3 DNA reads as TGTGCCAGCAGTTCCCAGGGCTCCGGGGAGCTGTTTTTT. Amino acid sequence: CASSSQGSGELFF.

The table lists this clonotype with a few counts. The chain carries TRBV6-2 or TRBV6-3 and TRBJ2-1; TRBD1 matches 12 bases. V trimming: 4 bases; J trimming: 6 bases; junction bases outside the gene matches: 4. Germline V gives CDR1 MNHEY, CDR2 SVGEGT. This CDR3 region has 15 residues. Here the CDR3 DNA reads TGTGCCAGCAGTTCCGGGACAGGGGGCTCCAATGAGCAGTTCTTC. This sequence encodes CASSSGTGGSNEQFF.

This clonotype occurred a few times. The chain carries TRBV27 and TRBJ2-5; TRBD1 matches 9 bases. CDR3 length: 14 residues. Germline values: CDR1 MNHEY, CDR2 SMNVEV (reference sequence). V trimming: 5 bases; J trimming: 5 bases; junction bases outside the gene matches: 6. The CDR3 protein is CASSQTGGTETQYF. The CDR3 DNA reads TGTGCCAGCAGTCAGACAGGGGGAACCGAGACCCAGTACTTC.

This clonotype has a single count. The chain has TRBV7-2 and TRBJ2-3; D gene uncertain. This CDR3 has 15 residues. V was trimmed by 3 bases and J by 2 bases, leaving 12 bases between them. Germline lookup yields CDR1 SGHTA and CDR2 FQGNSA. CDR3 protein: CASSFSDSITDTQYF. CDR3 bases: TGTGCCAGCAGCTTTTCAGACTCCATCACAGATACGCAGTATTTT. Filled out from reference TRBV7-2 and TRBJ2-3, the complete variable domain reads GAGVSQSPSNKVTEKGKDVELRCDPISGHTALYWYRQSLGQGLEFLIYFQGNSAPDKSGLPSDRFSAERTGGSVSTLTIQRTQQEDSAVYLCASSFSDSITDTQYFGPGTRLTVL.

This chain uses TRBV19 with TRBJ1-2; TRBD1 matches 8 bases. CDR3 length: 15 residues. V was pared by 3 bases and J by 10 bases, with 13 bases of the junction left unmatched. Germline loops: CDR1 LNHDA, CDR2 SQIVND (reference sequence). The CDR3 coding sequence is TGTGCCAGTAGTATTACAGGGGGTGCCTTAGAGGACTACACCTTC. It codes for CASSITGGALEDYTF.

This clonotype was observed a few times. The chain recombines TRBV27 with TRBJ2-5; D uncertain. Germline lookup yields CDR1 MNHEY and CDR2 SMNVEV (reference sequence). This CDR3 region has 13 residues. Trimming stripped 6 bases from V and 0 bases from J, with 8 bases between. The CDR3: CASRTEDQETQYF. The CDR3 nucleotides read TGTGCCAGCAGAACAGAGGACCAAGAGACCCAGTACTTC.

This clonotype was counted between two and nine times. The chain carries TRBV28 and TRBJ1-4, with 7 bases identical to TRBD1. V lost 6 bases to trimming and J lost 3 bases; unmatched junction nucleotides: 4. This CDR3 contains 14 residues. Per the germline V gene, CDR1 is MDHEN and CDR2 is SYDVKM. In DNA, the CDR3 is TGTGCCAGCAGCCGGCAGGGGGCTAATGAAAAACTGTTTTTT. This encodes CASSRQGANEKLFF.

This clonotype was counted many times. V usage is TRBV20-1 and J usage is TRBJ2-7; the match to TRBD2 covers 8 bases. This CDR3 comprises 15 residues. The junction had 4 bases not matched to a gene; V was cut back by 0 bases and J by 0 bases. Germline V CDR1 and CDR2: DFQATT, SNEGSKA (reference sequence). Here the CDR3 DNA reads TGCAGTGCTAGAGATCCCCGGGAGGGCTCCTACGAGCAGTACTTC. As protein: CSARDPREGSYEQYF.

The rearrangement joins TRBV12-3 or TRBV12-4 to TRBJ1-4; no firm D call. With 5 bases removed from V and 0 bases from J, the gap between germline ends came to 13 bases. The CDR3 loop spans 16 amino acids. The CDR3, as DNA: TGTGCCAGCAGTGAGTTGGGAGCCGCAACTAATGAAAAACTGTTTTTT. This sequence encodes CASSELGAATNEKLFF.

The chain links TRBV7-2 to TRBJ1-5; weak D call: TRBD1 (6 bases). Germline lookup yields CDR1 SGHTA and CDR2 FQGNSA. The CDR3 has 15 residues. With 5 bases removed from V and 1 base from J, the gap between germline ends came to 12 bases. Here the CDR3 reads CASSQRTASNQPQHF. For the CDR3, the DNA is TGTGCCAGCAGCCAAAGGACAGCAAGCAATCAGCCCCAGCATTTT.

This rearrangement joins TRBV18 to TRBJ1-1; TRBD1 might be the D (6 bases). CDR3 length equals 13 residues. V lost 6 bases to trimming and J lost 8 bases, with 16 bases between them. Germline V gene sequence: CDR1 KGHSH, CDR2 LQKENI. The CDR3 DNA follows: TGTGCCAGCTCTTGGACGGGCGGACAGGAAGCTTTCTTT. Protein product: CASSWTGGQEAFF. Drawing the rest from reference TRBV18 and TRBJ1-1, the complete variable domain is NAGVMQNPRHLVRRRGQEARLRCSPMKGHSHVYWYRQLPEEGLKFMVYLQKENIIDESGMPKERFSAEFPKEGPSILRIQQVVRGDSAAYFCASSWTGGQEAFFGQGTRLTVV.

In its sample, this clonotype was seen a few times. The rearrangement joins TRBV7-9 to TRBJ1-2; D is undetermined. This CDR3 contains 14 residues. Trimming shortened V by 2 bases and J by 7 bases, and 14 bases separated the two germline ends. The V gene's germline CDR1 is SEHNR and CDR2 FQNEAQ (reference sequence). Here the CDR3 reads CASSLMGAHLGYTF. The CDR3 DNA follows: TGTGCCAGCAGCTTAATGGGAGCCCACCTTGGCTACACCTTC.

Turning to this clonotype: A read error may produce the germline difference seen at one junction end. CDR3 bases: TGTGCCATCAGCCCCGGGAGCACTGAAGCTTTCTTT. Its protein is CAISPGSTEAFF. The chain carries TRBV4-1 and TRBJ1-1; no clear D gene. The V gene's germline CDR1 is MGHRA and CDR2 YSYEKL. The CDR3 runs 12 residues.

CDR3 nucleotides: TGTGCCAGCAGTGTAATTGGGATAGCCAAAAACATTCAGTACTTC. This sequence encodes CASSVIGIAKNIQYF. This sequence joins TRBV6-1 and TRBJ2-4; D unclear. Germline CDR1 is MNHNS and CDR2 is SASEGT. Trimming left V 4 bases short and J 0 bases short, with 10 bases between. The CDR3 is 15 residues long.

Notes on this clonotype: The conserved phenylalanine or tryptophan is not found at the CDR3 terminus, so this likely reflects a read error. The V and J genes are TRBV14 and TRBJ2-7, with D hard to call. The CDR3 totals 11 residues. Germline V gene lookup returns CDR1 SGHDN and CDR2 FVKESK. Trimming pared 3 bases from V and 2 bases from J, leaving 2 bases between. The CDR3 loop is CASSQAYEQYL. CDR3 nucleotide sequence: TGTGCCAGCAGCCAGGCCTACGAGCAGTACCTC.

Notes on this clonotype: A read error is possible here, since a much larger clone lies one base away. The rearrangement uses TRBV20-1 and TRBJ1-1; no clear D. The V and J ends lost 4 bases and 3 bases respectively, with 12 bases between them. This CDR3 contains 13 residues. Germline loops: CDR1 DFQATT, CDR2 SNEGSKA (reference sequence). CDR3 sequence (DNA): TGCAGTGCTACGTCAGACGGAGACACTGAAGCTTTCTTT. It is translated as CSATSDGDTEAFF.

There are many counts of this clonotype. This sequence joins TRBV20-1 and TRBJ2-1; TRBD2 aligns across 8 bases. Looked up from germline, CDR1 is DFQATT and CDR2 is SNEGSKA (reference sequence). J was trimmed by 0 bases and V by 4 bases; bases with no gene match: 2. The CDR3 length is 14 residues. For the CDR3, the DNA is TGCAGTGCTATCAGCGGGAGCTCCTACAATGAGCAGTTCTTC. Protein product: CSAISGSSYNEQFF.

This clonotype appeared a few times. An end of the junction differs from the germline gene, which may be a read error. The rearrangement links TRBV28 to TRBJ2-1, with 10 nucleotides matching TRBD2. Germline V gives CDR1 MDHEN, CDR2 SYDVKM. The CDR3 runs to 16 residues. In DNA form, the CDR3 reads TGTGCCAGCAGTTCCCCGAGCGGGAGGGCCTATAATGAGCAGTTCTTC. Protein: CASSSPSGRAYNEQFF.

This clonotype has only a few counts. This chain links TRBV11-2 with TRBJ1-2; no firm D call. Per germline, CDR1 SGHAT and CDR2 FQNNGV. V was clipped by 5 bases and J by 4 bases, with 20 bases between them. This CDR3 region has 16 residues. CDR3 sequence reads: CASSHLAGFLPYGYTF. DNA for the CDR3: TGTGCCAGCAGCCACTTAGCGGGGTTTCTTCCCTATGGCTACACCTTC. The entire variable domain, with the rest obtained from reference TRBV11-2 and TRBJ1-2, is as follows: EAGVAQSPRYKIIEKRQSVAFWCNPISGHATLYWYQQILGQGPKLLIQFQNNGVVDDSQLPKDRFSAERLKGVDSTLKIQPAKLEDSAVYLCASSHLAGFLPYGYTFGSGTRLTVV.

CDR3 nucleotide sequence: TGCGCCAGCAGCCAAGACGTGCGGGATGTGGGCAATCAGCCCCAGCATTTT. This gives the protein CASSQDVRDVGNQPQHF. The V and J genes are TRBV4-1 and TRBJ1-5, with D unresolved. The germline CDR1 and CDR2 sequences are MGHRA and YSYEKL. There are 17 residues in the CDR3. V lost 0 bases and J lost 2, with 14 bases in between.

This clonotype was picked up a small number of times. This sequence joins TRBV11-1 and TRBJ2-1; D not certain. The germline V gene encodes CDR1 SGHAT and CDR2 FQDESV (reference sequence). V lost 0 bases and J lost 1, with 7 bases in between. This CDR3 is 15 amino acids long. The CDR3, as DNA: TGTGCCAGCAGCTTAGCCGGACCTTCCTACAATGAGCAGTTCTTC. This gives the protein CASSLAGPSYNEQFF.

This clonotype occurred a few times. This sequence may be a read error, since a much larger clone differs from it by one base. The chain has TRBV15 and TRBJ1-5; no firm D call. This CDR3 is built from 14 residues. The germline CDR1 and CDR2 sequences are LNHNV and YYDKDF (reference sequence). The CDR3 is CATGRDQAYQPQHF. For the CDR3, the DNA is TGTGCCACCGGCAGAGATCAGGCGTATCAGCCCCAGCATTTT.

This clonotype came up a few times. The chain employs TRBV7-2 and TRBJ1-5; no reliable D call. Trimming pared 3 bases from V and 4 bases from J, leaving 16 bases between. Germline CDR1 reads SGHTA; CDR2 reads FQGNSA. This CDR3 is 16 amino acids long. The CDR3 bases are TGTGCCAGCAGCTTTGCCCTGTCCGGGAAGAATCAGCCCCAGCATTTT. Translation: CASSFALSGKNQPQHF.

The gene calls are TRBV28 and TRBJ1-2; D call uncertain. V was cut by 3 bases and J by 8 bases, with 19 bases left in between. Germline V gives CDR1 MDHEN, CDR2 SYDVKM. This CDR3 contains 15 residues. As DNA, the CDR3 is TGTGCCAGCAGTTTTTCAAGGTCTATTCAGAAAGGCTACACCTTC. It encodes CASSFSRSIQKGYTF.

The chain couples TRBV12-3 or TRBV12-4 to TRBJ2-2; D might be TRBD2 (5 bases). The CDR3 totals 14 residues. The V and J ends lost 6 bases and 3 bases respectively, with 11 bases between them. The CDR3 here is CASSRRGYTGELFF. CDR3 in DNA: TGTGCCAGCAGCCGACGGGGTTACACCGGGGAGCTGTTTTTT.

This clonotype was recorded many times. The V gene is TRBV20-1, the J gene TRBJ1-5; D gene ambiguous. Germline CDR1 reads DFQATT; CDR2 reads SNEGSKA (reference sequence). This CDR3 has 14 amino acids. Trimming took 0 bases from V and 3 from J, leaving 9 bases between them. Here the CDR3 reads CSARDQTVNQPQHF. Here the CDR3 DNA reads TGCAGTGCTAGAGATCAAACAGTCAATCAGCCCCAGCATTTT.

CDR3 sequence: CASSRDRGQVNEQFF. The CDR3 DNA reads as TGTGCCAGCAGCCGCGACAGGGGGCAAGTAAATGAGCAGTTCTTC. This chain links TRBV7-2 with TRBJ2-1; 10 bases agree with TRBD1. Germline CDR1 and CDR2: SGHTA and FQGNSA. After removal of 5 bases from V and 7 bases from J, the junction contained 8 bases not matched to a gene. The CDR3 is 15 residues long.

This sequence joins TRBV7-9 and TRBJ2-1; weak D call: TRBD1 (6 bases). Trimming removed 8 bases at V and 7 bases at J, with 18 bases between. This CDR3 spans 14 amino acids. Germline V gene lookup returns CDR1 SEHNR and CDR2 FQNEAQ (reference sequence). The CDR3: CASGVAGVLNEQFF. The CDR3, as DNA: TGTGCCAGCGGGGTGGCAGGGGTTTTGAATGAGCAGTTCTTC. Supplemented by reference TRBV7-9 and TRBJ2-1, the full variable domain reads DTGVSQNPRHKITKRGQNVTFRCDPISEHNRLYWYRQTLGQGPEFLTYFQNEAQLEKSRLLSDRFSAERPKGSFSTLEIQRTEQGDSAMYLCASGVAGVLNEQFFGPGTRLTVL.